In its sample, the clone carrying this TCR beta chain was seen many times. Its target is not known. Specified time point: persistent/refractory GD, antithyroid drugs over 5 years with positive TRAb. Researchers made the TCR library from RNA that was extracted from PBMCs. A volume of 7 to 9 milliliters of peripheral blood was collected in EDTA tubes. This specimen comes from a study of regulatory T cells in long-lasting Graves disease. The study, taken as a whole, reports: Persistent disease preferred TRBV28, TRBJ1-2 and TRBJ2-5; new disease, TRBV20-1 and TRBJ2-1.

The length of the CDR3 is 16 residues. Between the trimmed V and J ends, which lost 1 base and 4 bases, there was a span of 16 bases. CDR1 and CDR2 from the germline V gene are LNHNV and YYDKDF (reference sequence). Building the TCR beta libraries relied on iRepertoire HTBI primers, and CDR3 regions underwent Arm-PCR. TCRdb analysed the multiplex PCR reads with MiXCR anew, one entry per CDR3 protein. Altogether 300,000 to 400,000 distinct CDR3 sequences are present, around a fifth being singletons, with the ten largest covering about 29%. The receptor comes from a female donor with Graves disease. The genes are TRBV15 and TRBJ1-2; TRBD1 is a possible D gene (5 bases). The sequences come from peripheral blood mononuclear cells (PBMCs), collected when the disease was refractory, from a patient treated with antithyroid drugs. The CDR3 sequence: CATSRGSTDIFYGYTF. CDR3 bases: TGTGCCACCAGCAGAGGTTCGACAGACATCTTCTATGGCTACACCTTC.